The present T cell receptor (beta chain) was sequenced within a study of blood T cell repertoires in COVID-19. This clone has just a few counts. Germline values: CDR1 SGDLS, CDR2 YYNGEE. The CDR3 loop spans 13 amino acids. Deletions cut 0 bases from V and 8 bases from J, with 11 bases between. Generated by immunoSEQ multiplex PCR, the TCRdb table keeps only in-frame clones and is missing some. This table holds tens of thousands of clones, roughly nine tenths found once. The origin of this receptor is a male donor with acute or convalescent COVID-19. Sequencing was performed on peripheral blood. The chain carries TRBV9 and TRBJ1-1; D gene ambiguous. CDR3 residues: CASSVASVGEAFF. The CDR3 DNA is TGTGCCAGCAGCGTAGCCAGCGTCGGCGAAGCTTTCTTT.